A single sample gave rise to the 21 T cell receptor beta chains below, sequenced in a study of T cell repertoires in cytomegalovirus infection. TCRdb fed the reads into MiXCR, producing one record per CDR3 protein. The sample holds some 700,000 distinct CDR3 sequences, approximately 40% seen once. The sample was PBMCs. Every receptor here comes from a human donor in good health (CMV status not recorded). Some clones in this sample may be carry-over from other donors' samples.

V usage is TRBV20-1 and J usage is TRBJ2-7; D remains unclear. Per germline, CDR1 DFQATT and CDR2 SNEGSKA (reference sequence). The CDR3 spans 13 residues. Trimming took 1 base from V and 0 from J, leaving 7 bases between them. CDR3 region: CSARGQNSYEQYF. CDR3 nucleotides: TGCAGTGCTAGAGGGCAGAACTCCTACGAGCAGTACTTC.

The chain employs TRBV28 and TRBJ2-7; 10 bases fit TRBD1. The junction had 5 bases not matched to a gene; V was cut back by 6 bases and J by 3 bases. This CDR3 spans 14 amino acids. Germline values: CDR1 MDHEN, CDR2 SYDVKM. CDR3 DNA sequence: TGTGCCAGCAGAGCGACAGGGGGCTTCTACGAGCAGTACTTC. Protein sequence: CASRATGGFYEQYF. The full variable domain, rest sourced from reference TRBV28 and TRBJ2-7, is DVKVTQSSRYLVKRTGEKVFLECVQDMDHENMFWYRQDPGLGLRLIYFSYDVKMKEKGDIPEGYSVSREKKERFSLILESASTNQTSMYLCASRATGGFYEQYFGPGTRLTVT.

This clonotype was found a few times. The rearrangement joins TRBV2 to TRBJ1-4; 7 bases are shared with TRBD1. V shed 1 base, J shed 2 bases, and the junction held 1 base outside the gene matches. Germline CDR1 and CDR2: SNHLY and FYNNEI. This CDR3 comprises 15 residues. Here the CDR3 DNA reads TGTGCCAGCAGTGAAGAGGGACAGACTAATGAAAAACTGTTTTTT. Its protein is CASSEEGQTNEKLFF.

This chain joins TRBV6-4 and TRBJ2-3; the match to TRBD1 covers 7 bases. The CDR3 consists of 16 residues. Trimming took 0 bases from V and 5 from J; bases not matched to a gene: 8. Germline assignment: CDR1 MRHNA and CDR2 SNTAGT. The CDR3 loop is CASSDSEQGRRDTQYF. In nucleotides, the CDR3 is TGTGCCAGCAGTGACTCAGAACAGGGGCGAAGAGATACGCAGTATTTT.

With respect to this clonotype: The junction differs from germline at one of its ends, possibly a read error. The J gene is TRBJ2-3, the V gene TRBV5-3; 9 positions agree with TRBD1. TRBV5-3 qualifies as an ORF whose function is uncertain. The length of the CDR3 is 18 residues. The CDR3 is CASSLAGTGSRKANTQYF. The CDR3 bases are TGTGCCAGCAGCTTGGCCGGGACAGGGAGCCGTAAAGCCAATACGCAGTATTTT.

The chain has TRBV7-9 and TRBJ2-7; D is unclear. The germline V gene encodes CDR1 SEHNR and CDR2 FQNEAQ (reference sequence). V was cut by 1 base and J by 0 bases, with 13 bases left in between. The CDR3 has 16 residues. CDR3 residues: CASSLGVPRISYEQYF. The CDR3 DNA is TGTGCCAGCAGCTTAGGGGTCCCACGAATCTCCTACGAGCAGTACTTC. Based on the CDR3 plus reference TRBV7-9 and TRBJ2-7, the full variable domain is DTGVSQNPRHKITKRGQNVTFRCDPISEHNRLYWYRQTLGQGPEFLTYFQNEAQLEKSRLLSDRFSAERPKGSFSTLEIQRTEQGDSAMYLCASSLGVPRISYEQYFGPGTRLTVT.

This chain uses TRBV27 with TRBJ1-1; 7 bases fit TRBD1. The germline CDR1 and CDR2 sequences are MNHEY and SMNVEV (reference sequence). CDR3 length: 16 residues. Trimming at V came to 5 bases and at J to 2 bases, leaving 11 bases not matched to a gene. DNA for the CDR3: TGTGCCAGCAGTCCGCCGGGACAGTTATCCAACACTGAAGCTTTCTTT. Encoded protein: CASSPPGQLSNTEAFF.

This clonotype turned up a few times. The chain has TRBV28 and TRBJ1-6; no clear D. The CDR3 runs to 13 residues. CDR1 and CDR2 from the germline V gene are MDHEN and SYDVKM. The V end was cut by 3 bases, the J end by 10 bases, with 10 bases between. The CDR3 nucleotides read TGTGCCAGCAGTTTGAATCTTGGCTCACCCCTCCACTTT. The encoded protein is CASSLNLGSPLHF.

This clonotype was found many times. The V call is TRBV7-6, the J call TRBJ2-3; TRBD1 aligns across 8 bases. Per the germline V gene, CDR1 is SGHVS and CDR2 is FNYEAQ. This CDR3 has 14 residues. The trim removed 5 bases at V and 3 bases at J, leaving 4 bases unmatched. CDR3 amino acids: CASSPDRATDTQYF. The CDR3 nucleotides are TGTGCCAGCAGCCCGGACAGGGCGACAGATACGCAGTATTTT.

This clonotype was detected a few times. The V gene is TRBV28, the J gene TRBJ2-1; no reliable D call. CDR1 is MDHEN and CDR2 is SYDVKM in the germline V gene. CDR3 length equals 15 residues. Trimming left V 7 bases short and J 7 bases short, with 20 bases between. The CDR3 region has the DNA TGTGCCAGCACCCCTTGGGCAAGAGGAAAAAATGAGCAGTTCTTC. Its protein product is CASTPWARGKNEQFF.

The chain combines TRBV19 with TRBJ1-6; tentatively, D is TRBD1 (6 bases). Per germline, CDR1 LNHDA and CDR2 SQIVND (reference sequence). V was pared by 4 bases and J by 0 bases, with 22 bases between. This CDR3 is 20 amino acids long. CDR3 amino acids: CASSTHSDSEGRSYNSPLHF. The CDR3 nucleotides are TGTGCCAGTAGTACCCACTCGGACAGCGAAGGACGCTCCTATAATTCACCCCTCCACTTT.

CDR3 nucleotide sequence: TGTGCCAGCAGCTTAATCCCCCAGGGCGGAACCGGGGAGCTGTTTTTT. Translated: CASSLIPQGGTGELFF. The chain couples TRBV7-2 to TRBJ2-2, with a weak D call TRBD1 (5 bases). CDR1 is SGHTA and CDR2 is FQGNSA in the germline V gene. The V end was cut by 2 bases, the J end by 5 bases, with 15 bases between. This CDR3 region has 16 residues.

The chain has TRBV29-1 and TRBJ1-2; D gene uncertain. There are 14 residues in the CDR3. Trimming took 0 bases from V and 3 from J, leaving 11 bases between them. Germline V gene sequence: CDR1 SQVTM, CDR2 ANQGSEA. CDR3 sequence (DNA): TGCAGCGTTGAAGAAGTCGACCGACACTATGGCTACACCTTC. This sequence encodes CSVEEVDRHYGYTF.

This rearrangement joins TRBV6-2 or TRBV6-3 to TRBJ2-2, with unresolved D. The CDR3 is 13 amino acids. Trimming took off 4 bases at V and 7 bases at J, with 10 bases between the two ends. Per germline, CDR1 MNHEY and CDR2 SVGEGT. The CDR3 sequence: CASSLGFSGELFF. CDR3 nucleotide sequence: TGTGCCAGCAGTTTGGGGTTTAGCGGGGAGCTGTTTTTT.

The sample holds a few counts of this clonotype. The gene calls are TRBV13 and TRBJ1-1, with D tentatively TRBD1 (6 bases). Trimming cost V 4 bases and J 11 bases, with 11 bases left between them. Germline CDR1 PRHDT, CDR2 FYEKMQ (reference sequence). CDR3 length: 11 residues. This chain's CDR3 is CASSSRGSAFF. The DNA for the CDR3 is TGTGCCAGCAGCTCCAGGGGTTCCGCTTTCTTT.

This clonotype was seen a handful of times. This chain uses TRBV4-1 with TRBJ1-1, with D possibly being TRBD1 (6 bases). The CDR3 extends over 15 amino acids. Trimming removed 2 bases from V and 1 base from J, with 11 bases in between. Germline V gives CDR1 MGHRA, CDR2 YSYEKL. The CDR3 DNA sequence: TGCGCCAGCAGCCAACCGACAGGATCGAACACTGAAGCTTTCTTT. Encoded protein: CASSQPTGSNTEAFF.

A word on this clonotype: No conserved phenylalanine or tryptophan ends this CDR3, so it is likely a read error. CDR3 protein: CASSQEQNRGYGYTI. For the CDR3, the DNA is TGCGCCAGCAGCCAAGAACAGAACAGGGGATATGGCTACACCATC. The chain has TRBV4-1 and TRBJ1-2, with 7 bases that match TRBD1. Germline loops: CDR1 MGHRA, CDR2 YSYEKL. The CDR3 is made up of 15 amino acids. Unmatched junction bases numbered 6, after V lost 0 bases and J lost 5 bases.

On this clonotype itself: A much larger clone lies a single base off, so this may be a read error. The gene calls are TRBV7-2 and TRBJ1-4; no clear D. CDR1 is SGHTA and CDR2 is FQGNSA in the germline V gene. The CDR3 runs to 14 residues. The CDR3 bases are TGTGCCAGCAGCTTAACTGGGGTGGGCGAAAACCTGTTTTTT. Translating it yields CASSLTGVGENLFF.

This clonotype was detected a few times. The chain uses TRBV12-5 and TRBJ2-2; 7 bases map to TRBD1. This CDR3 comprises 13 residues. V was clipped by 6 bases and J by 3 bases; unmatched bases: 1. The germline gives CDR1 LGHNT, CDR2 FRNRAP. For the CDR3, the DNA is TGTGCTAGTGGACAGGGGTACACCGGGGAGCTGTTTTTT. As protein: CASGQGYTGELFF.

The V and J genes are TRBV7-2 and TRBJ2-5; TRBD2 matches at 13 bases. V lost 5 bases, J lost 3 bases, and 15 bases stayed unmatched. The germline gives CDR1 SGHTA, CDR2 FQGNSA. This CDR3 has 19 residues. The CDR3 DNA reads TGTGCCAGCAGCCTCACAAGGAGAGGACTAGCGGGAGACAAAGAGACCCAGTACTTC. Translating gives CASSLTRRGLAGDKETQYF.

The J gene is TRBJ2-7, the V gene TRBV7-6, with D tentatively TRBD1 (5 bases). Trimming pared 4 bases from V and 6 bases from J, leaving 19 bases between. The CDR3 is 15 residues long. The germline gives CDR1 SGHVS, CDR2 FNYEAQ. The CDR3 sequence: CASSSVPSPGSEQYF. The CDR3 DNA follows: TGTGCCAGCAGCTCAGTCCCAAGCCCAGGGTCCGAGCAGTACTTC.